This T cell receptor beta chain was retrieved from a study of radiotherapy plus CTLA-4 blockade in lung cancer. General observations from the study: Early blood T cell clone dynamics reportedly forecast response best, with interferon-beta.

A word on this clone: The antigen remains undetermined.

The assay was immunoSEQ multiplex PCR, and TCRdb's table has in-frame clones only and misses some. This table holds about 59,000 clones, approximately 80% found once. Source: peripheral blood, taken from a patient treated with radiotherapy plus ipilimumab. This clonotype was obtained from a human donor with non-small cell lung cancer whose response to radiotherapy plus ipilimumab could not be evaluated.

CDR3 DNA sequence: TGTGCCAGCAGCTCTTCTGGACAGGGGGCCATCGGTGAAGCTTTCTTT. Translated: CASSSSGQGAIGEAFF. This rearrangement joins TRBV7-9 to TRBJ1-1, with TRBD1 matching 11 bases. The J segment lost 7 bases and the V segment lost 4 bases, leaving 11 bases of the junction unmatched. Germline assignment: CDR1 SEHNR and CDR2 FQNEAQ (reference sequence). The CDR3 runs to 16 residues.